This T cell receptor (beta chain) was sequenced for a study of monozygotic twins with inflammatory bowel disease. Whole-study results and caveats: The analysis did not separate different T cell subtypes.

From the 5' RACE reads, TCRdb lists one entry per CDR3 protein and no DNA. In total, the table holds some 190,000 distinct CDR3 sequences. The length of the CDR3 is 14 residues. Germline loops: CDR1 SGHRS, CDR2 YFSETQ. To note about this clonotype: Its target is unknown.

Sample: blood. This sequence joins TRBV5-1 and TRBJ1-1; the TRBD1 assignment by TCRdb is unverifiable without DNA. This clonotype was obtained from a human donor with ulcerative colitis or Crohn's disease, or a healthy co-twin of an affected twin (not recorded which). The CDR3 spells CASTFGQGAPEAFF.